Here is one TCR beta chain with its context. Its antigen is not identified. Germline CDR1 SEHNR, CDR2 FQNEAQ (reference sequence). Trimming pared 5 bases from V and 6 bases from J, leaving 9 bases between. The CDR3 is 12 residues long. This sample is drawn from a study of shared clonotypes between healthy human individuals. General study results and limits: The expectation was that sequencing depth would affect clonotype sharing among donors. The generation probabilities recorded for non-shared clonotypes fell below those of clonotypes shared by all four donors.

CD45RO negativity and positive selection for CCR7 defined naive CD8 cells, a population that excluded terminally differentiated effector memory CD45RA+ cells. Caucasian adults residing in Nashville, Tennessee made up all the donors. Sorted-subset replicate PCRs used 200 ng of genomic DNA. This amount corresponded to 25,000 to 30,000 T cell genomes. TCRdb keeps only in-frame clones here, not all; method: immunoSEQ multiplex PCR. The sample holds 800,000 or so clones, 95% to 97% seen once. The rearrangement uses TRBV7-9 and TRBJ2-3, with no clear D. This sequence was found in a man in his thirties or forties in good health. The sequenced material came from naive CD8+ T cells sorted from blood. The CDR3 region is CASSLGPDTQYF. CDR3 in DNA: TGTGCCAGCAGCCTAGGTCCGGATACGCAGTATTTT.